One and the same sample provided the 28 T cell receptor beta chains below, sequenced in a study of beta chain features in type 1 diabetes. The study reverse transcribed the entire isolated RNA, so it sequenced expressed TCRB transcripts. TCRdb's table, derived via immunoSEQ multiplex PCR, lists solely in-frame clones and lacks some. The sample lists 450,000 or so clones, approximately 10% occurring once. Sequencing was performed on naive CD4+ T cells from blood. Every receptor here comes from a woman under 30 in good health.

This clone was observed a handful of times. CDR3 nucleotides: TGTGCCAGCAGCAACGGAGTAAGGGAGCAGTACGTC. Translating it yields CASSNGVREQYV. V usage is TRBV21-1 and J usage is TRBJ2-7; the DNA was not used to check the table's D call, TRBD2. TRBV21-1 is a recognized pseudogene. The CDR3 is 12 amino acids.

This clone was seen a handful of times. The chain links TRBV5-1 to TRBJ1-1, with 7 bases that match TRBD1. Looked up from germline, CDR1 is SGHRS and CDR2 is YFSETQ. V lost 2 bases to trimming and J lost 3 bases; unmatched junction nucleotides: 4. This CDR3 has 14 amino acids. The CDR3 DNA is TGCGCCAGCAGCTTACGCACAGGGGACACTGAAGCTTTCTTT. This sequence encodes CASSLRTGDTEAFF.

This clone was counted between two and nine times. At one end, the junction sequence differs from germline, possibly due to a read error. The rearrangement uses TRBV11-1 and TRBJ1-6; 9 nucleotides align to TRBD1. The CDR3 consists of 14 residues. Germline loops: CDR1 SGHAT, CDR2 FQDESV (reference sequence). DNA of the CDR3: TGTGCCAGCGGCTTGGGACAGGGAAATTCACCCCTCCACTTT. It is translated as CASGLGQGNSPLHF. Full variable domain (rest looked up from reference TRBV11-1 and TRBJ1-6): EAEVAQSPRYKITEKSQAVAFWCDPISGHATLYWYRQILGQGPELLVQFQDESVVDDSQLPKDRFSAERLKGVDSTLKIQPAELGDSAMYLCASGLGQGNSPLHFGNGTRLTVT.

Only a few counts were recorded for this clone. The CDR3 DNA sequence: TGTGCCAGCAGCCAAGATCTGTGGACACTGGCTCCTGAAAAACTGTTTTTT. It codes for CASSQDLWTLAPEKLFF. V is TRBV14 and J is TRBJ1-4, with a weak D call TRBD1 (5 bases). Germline V gene lookup returns CDR1 SGHDN and CDR2 FVKESK. V was clipped by 0 bases and J by 7 bases, with 18 bases between them. CDR3 length: 17 amino acids.

This chain uses TRBV5-1 with TRBJ2-4; TRBD2 matches at 12 bases. The V and J ends lost 3 bases and 7 bases, in that order; junction bases with no gene match: 2. Germline loops: CDR1 SGHRS, CDR2 YFSETQ. CDR3 length equals 14 residues. The CDR3 region has the DNA TGCGCCAGCAGCTCCGGACTAGCGGGGAACATTCAGTACTTC. Its protein product is CASSSGLAGNIQYF. Supplemented by reference TRBV5-1 and TRBJ2-4, the full variable domain reads KAGVTQTPRYLIKTRGQQVTLSCSPISGHRSVSWYQQTPGQGLQFLFEYFSETQRNKGNFPGRFSGRQFSNSRSEMNVSTLELGDSALYLCASSSGLAGNIQYFGAGTRLSVL.

CDR3 in amino acids: CASGESSGQPQHF. The CDR3 DNA is TGTGCCAGCGGGGAATCGTCCGGTCAGCCCCAGCATTTT. The chain combines TRBV7-9 with TRBJ1-5; D gene uncertain. Germline V gene data show CDR1 as SEHNR and CDR2 as FQNEAQ (reference sequence). This CDR3 is 13 amino acids long. V lost 8 bases, J lost 6 bases, and 14 bases lay in between. The full variable domain, rest sourced from reference TRBV7-9 and TRBJ1-5, is DTGVSQNPRHKITKRGQNVTFRCDPISEHNRLYWYRQTLGQGPEFLTYFQNEAQLEKSRLLSDRFSAERPKGSFSTLEIQRTEQGDSAMYLCASGESSGQPQHFGDGTRLSIL.

The J gene is TRBJ1-4, the V gene TRBV9; the D gene is possibly TRBD1 (6 bases). This CDR3 has 19 residues. Germline CDR1 and CDR2: SGDLS and YYNGEE. V lost 2 bases, J lost 0 bases, and 20 bases lay in between. CDR3 sequence (DNA): TGTGCCAGCAGCGTCCCCCCCCGGGACACCCTAACAACTAATGAAAAACTGTTTTTT. This codes for CASSVPPRDTLTTNEKLFF.

The chain links TRBV5-6 to TRBJ1-1; D is undetermined. V lost 3 bases and J 0 bases, leaving 15 bases between the germline ends. This CDR3 comprises 16 residues. Germline CDR1 and CDR2: SGHDT and YYEEEE. CDR3 loop: CASSSGRHGMNTEAFF. For the CDR3, the DNA is TGTGCCAGCAGCTCCGGCCGACACGGGATGAACACTGAAGCTTTCTTT.

The chain links TRBV11-3 to TRBJ2-3; D is uncertain. V lost 5 bases and J 1 base, leaving 10 bases between the germline ends. In germline, CDR1 is SGHNT, CDR2 YENEEA. This CDR3 contains 14 residues. The CDR3 reads CASSPVSGTDTQYF. The CDR3 DNA reads TGTGCCAGCAGCCCCGTGTCTGGCACAGATACGCAGTATTTT.

This sequence joins TRBV6-6 and TRBJ2-5; D ambiguous. The germline V gene has CDR1 MNHNY and CDR2 SVGAGI (reference sequence). Trimming left V 6 bases short and J 0 bases short, with 5 bases between. The CDR3 covers 12 residues. The CDR3: CASRGYQETQYF. CDR3 sequence (DNA): TGTGCCAGCAGAGGCTACCAAGAGACCCAGTACTTC.

J is TRBJ1-2 and V is TRBV10-3; D gene ambiguous. The CDR3 has 13 residues. Germline V lookup: CDR1 ENHRY, CDR2 SYGVKD. V lost 3 bases to trimming and J lost 2 bases, with 7 bases between them. CDR3 nucleotide sequence: TGTGCCATCAGTGACGGCAGAAACTATGGCTACACCTTC. Protein product: CAISDGRNYGYTF.

The V gene is TRBV7-9, the J gene TRBJ2-5; D gene unclear. The V end lost 6 bases, the J end lost 5 bases, and 10 bases lay between the germline ends. Germline assignment: CDR1 SEHNR and CDR2 FQNEAQ (reference sequence). CDR3 length: 12 amino acids. The chain's CDR3 is CASRARTETQYF. Here the CDR3 DNA reads TGTGCCAGCAGGGCACGTACGGAGACCCAGTACTTC.

This clone was seen a handful of times. CDR3: CASSAQGNGETQYF. The DNA for the CDR3 is TGCGCCAGCAGCGCCCAGGGGAACGGAGAGACCCAGTACTTC. V is TRBV5-1 and J is TRBJ2-5, with D possibly matching TRBD1 (6 bases). V was clipped by 4 bases and J by 4 bases, with 14 bases between them. CDR3 length equals 14 residues. Germline lookup yields CDR1 SGHRS and CDR2 YFSETQ. Looking up the rest from reference TRBV5-1 and TRBJ2-5 gives the full variable domain: KAGVTQTPRYLIKTRGQQVTLSCSPISGHRSVSWYQQTPGQGLQFLFEYFSETQRNKGNFPGRFSGRQFSNSRSEMNVSTLELGDSALYLCASSAQGNGETQYFGPGTRLLVL.

This clone turned up a few times. The chain uses TRBV9 and TRBJ1-3, with a weak D call TRBD1 (5 bases). Germline CDR1 is SGDLS and CDR2 is YYNGEE. The CDR3 totals 15 residues. V was shortened by 4 bases and J by 4 bases, with 15 bases between the two germline ends. CDR3 loop: CASSLREGRGNTIYF. The CDR3 region has the DNA TGTGCCAGCAGCCTCCGCGAGGGGCGGGGAAACACCATATATTTT.

Here the CDR3 DNA reads TGCGCCAGCAGCCGGCAGGGGGCAAGTCGGAATGAGCAGTTCTTC. Its translation is CASSRQGASRNEQFF. This chain connects TRBV4-3 to TRBJ2-1; 8 nucleotides agree with TRBD1. Germline lookup yields CDR1 LGHNA and CDR2 YSLEER. The CDR3 length is 15 residues. With 4 bases clipped from V and 7 bases from J, the junction kept 9 bases outside the gene matches.

This clone was observed a few times. This rearrangement joins TRBV27 to TRBJ1-2; D gene ambiguous. The germline gives CDR1 MNHEY, CDR2 SMNVEV (reference sequence). V lost 4 bases, J lost 3 bases, and 9 bases lay in between. The length of the CDR3 is 13 residues. The CDR3 sequence: CASSSSRYYGYTF. The CDR3 nucleotides read TGTGCCAGCAGTTCATCGCGGTACTATGGCTACACCTTC.

This clone was detected a few times. The rearrangement uses TRBV29-1 and TRBJ1-1, with D possibly being TRBD1 (5 bases). The CDR3 runs 13 residues. Trimming shortened V by 4 bases and J by 2 bases, and 11 bases separated the two germline ends. The germline gives CDR1 SQVTM, CDR2 ANQGSEA. The CDR3 is CSVARGPNTEAFF. DNA of the CDR3: TGCAGCGTTGCTCGGGGCCCAAACACTGAAGCTTTCTTT.

With respect to this clone: The same CDR3 also results from other DNA sequences found in this sample. The chain carries TRBV29-1 and TRBJ1-2; tentatively, D is TRBD1 (5 bases). The CDR3 is made up of 11 amino acids. The germline V gene has CDR1 SQVTM and CDR2 ANQGSEA. Trimming pared 3 bases from V and 4 bases from J, leaving 6 bases between. In DNA, the CDR3 is TGCAGCGTTGAGGGGCGCTATGGCTACACCTTC. Its protein is CSVEGRYGYTF.

The rearrangement uses TRBV11-2 and TRBJ1-1, with a weak D call TRBD1 (6 bases). Trimming took off 5 bases at V and 8 bases at J, with 12 bases between the two ends. The CDR3 length is 12 residues. Germline CDR1 reads SGHAT; CDR2 reads FQNNGV. CDR3 residues: CASSPYRAEAFF. The DNA for the CDR3 is TGTGCCAGCAGCCCGTACAGGGCAGAAGCTTTCTTT.

The CDR3 loop is CAIRWTGEPDTQYF. Here the CDR3 DNA reads TGTGCCATCAGGTGGACAGGGGAGCCAGATACGCAGTATTTT. The gene calls are TRBV10-3 and TRBJ2-3; 9 bases map to TRBD1. The trim removed 6 bases at V and 4 bases at J, leaving 5 bases unmatched. CDR1 is ENHRY and CDR2 is SYGVKD in the germline V gene. The CDR3 extends over 14 amino acids.

A few counts support this clone. The chain uses TRBV18 and TRBJ1-3, with D uncertain. This CDR3 comprises 12 residues. V lost 2 bases to trimming and J lost 6 bases, with 5 bases between them. CDR1 and CDR2 (germline): KGHSH, LQKENI. CDR3 DNA sequence: TGTGCCAGCTCACCAAACGAAAACACCATATATTTT. This sequence encodes CASSPNENTIYF.

The chain employs TRBV7-9 and TRBJ2-3; D perhaps matches TRBD1 (5 bases). CDR1 SEHNR and CDR2 FQNEAQ come from the germline V gene (reference sequence). Trimming left V 2 bases short and J 1 base short, with 7 bases between. CDR3 size: 14 residues. The CDR3 sequence: CASSLRGGTDTQYF. In DNA, the CDR3 is TGTGCCAGCAGCTTAAGGGGTGGCACAGATACGCAGTATTTT.

This clone was counted between two and nine times. V usage is TRBV28 and J usage is TRBJ2-7; D is unclear. The CDR3 is 12 residues long. The V end was cut by 3 bases, the J end by 3 bases, with 6 bases between. Germline CDR1 reads MDHEN; CDR2 reads SYDVKM. CDR3 in amino acids: CASSFGRYEQYV. The CDR3 DNA sequence: TGTGCCAGCAGTTTCGGGCGCTACGAGCAGTACGTC.

This clone has only a few counts. The chain recombines TRBV19 with TRBJ2-5; 9 bases match TRBD2. V was pared by 8 bases and J by 5 bases, with 6 bases of the junction left unmatched. Germline values: CDR1 LNHDA, CDR2 SQIVND (reference sequence). The CDR3 is made up of 13 amino acids. The chain's CDR3 is CASGREGRETQYF. The CDR3 DNA follows: TGTGCCAGTGGGCGGGAGGGCCGCGAGACCCAGTACTTC.

This clone was recorded a few times. This CDR3 is also generated by other DNA sequences in the sample. The V gene is TRBV5-1, the J gene TRBJ2-1; D remains unclear. The CDR3 contains 12 residues. From germline, CDR1 is SGHRS and CDR2 YFSETQ. V lost 0 bases and J 6 bases, leaving 4 bases between the germline ends. CDR3: CASSLAGNEQFF. The CDR3 DNA reads TGCGCCAGCAGCTTGGCTGGCAATGAGCAGTTCTTC.

This clone has at least ten counts. The chain uses TRBV7-2 and TRBJ2-7, with D perhaps matching TRBD1 (6 bases). CDR3 length: 14 amino acids. V was cut by 5 bases and J by 5 bases, with 16 bases left in between. CDR1 and CDR2 from the germline V gene are SGHTA and FQGNSA. The CDR3 nucleotides are TGTGCCAGCAGCCATGCAGCTGGGGACAACGAGCAGTACTTC. Amino acids: CASSHAAGDNEQYF.

This clone was seen a few times. The rearrangement uses TRBV20-1 and TRBJ2-5; D remains ambiguous. Germline V gene lookup returns CDR1 DFQATT and CDR2 SNEGSKA (reference sequence). This CDR3 has 11 amino acids. V dropped 4 bases and J dropped 7 bases, with 10 bases sitting between them. This CDR3 is CSATNPGTQYF. The CDR3, as DNA: TGCAGTGCTACAAACCCAGGGACCCAGTACTTC.

This sequence joins TRBV19 and TRBJ2-1; 8 bases are shared with TRBD1. This CDR3 contains 15 residues. Germline V gene sequence: CDR1 LNHDA, CDR2 SQIVND (reference sequence). Unmatched junction bases numbered 4, after V lost 4 bases and J lost 2 bases. The CDR3 DNA reads TGTGCCAGTAGTAACCGGGACAGGACCTACAATGAGCAGTTCTTC. It codes for CASSNRDRTYNEQFF.